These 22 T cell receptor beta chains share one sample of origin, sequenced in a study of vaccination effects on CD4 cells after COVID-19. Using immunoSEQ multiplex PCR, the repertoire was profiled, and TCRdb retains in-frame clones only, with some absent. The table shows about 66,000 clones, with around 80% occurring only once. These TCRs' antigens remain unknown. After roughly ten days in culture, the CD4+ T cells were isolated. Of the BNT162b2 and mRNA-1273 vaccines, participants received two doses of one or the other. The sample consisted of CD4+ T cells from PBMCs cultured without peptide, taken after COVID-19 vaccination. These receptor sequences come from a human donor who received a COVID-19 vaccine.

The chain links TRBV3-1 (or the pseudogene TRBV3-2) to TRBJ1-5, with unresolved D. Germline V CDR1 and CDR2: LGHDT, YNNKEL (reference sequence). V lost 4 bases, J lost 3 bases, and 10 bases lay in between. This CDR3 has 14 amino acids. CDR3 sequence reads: CASSPAGLNQPQHF. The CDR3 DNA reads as TGTGCCAGCAGCCCCGCGGGCCTCAATCAGCCCCAGCATTTT.

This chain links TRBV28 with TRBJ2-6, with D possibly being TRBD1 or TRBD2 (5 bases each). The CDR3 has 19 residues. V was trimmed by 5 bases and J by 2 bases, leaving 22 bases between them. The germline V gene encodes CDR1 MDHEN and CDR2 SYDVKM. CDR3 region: CASSPTRGRVGTGANVLTF. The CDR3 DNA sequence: TGTGCCAGCAGTCCTACGAGGGGTAGGGTTGGGACTGGGGCCAACGTCCTGACTTTC.

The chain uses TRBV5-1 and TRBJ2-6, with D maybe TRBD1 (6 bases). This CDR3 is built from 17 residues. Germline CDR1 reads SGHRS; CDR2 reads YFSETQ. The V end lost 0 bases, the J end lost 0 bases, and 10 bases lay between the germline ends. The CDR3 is CASSLEGHISGANVLTF. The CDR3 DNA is TGCGCCAGCAGCTTGGAGGGACACATCTCTGGGGCCAACGTCCTGACTTTC.

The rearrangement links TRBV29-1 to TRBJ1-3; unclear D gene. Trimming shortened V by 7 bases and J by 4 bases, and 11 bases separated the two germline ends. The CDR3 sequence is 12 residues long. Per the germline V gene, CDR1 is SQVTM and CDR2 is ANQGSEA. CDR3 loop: CSGTGRGNTIYF. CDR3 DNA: TGCAGCGGGACCGGGAGGGGAAACACCATATATTTT.

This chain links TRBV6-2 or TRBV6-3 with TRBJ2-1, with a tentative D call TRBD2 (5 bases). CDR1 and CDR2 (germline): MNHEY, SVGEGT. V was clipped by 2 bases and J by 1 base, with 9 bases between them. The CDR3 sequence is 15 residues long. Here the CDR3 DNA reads TGTGCCAGCAGTTACAGGCGAGGGTCCTACAATGAGCAGTTCTTC. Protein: CASSYRRGSYNEQFF.

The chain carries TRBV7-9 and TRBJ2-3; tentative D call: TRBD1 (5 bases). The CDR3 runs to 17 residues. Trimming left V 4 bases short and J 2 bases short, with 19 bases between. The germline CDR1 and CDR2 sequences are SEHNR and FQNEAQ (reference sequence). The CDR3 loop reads CASSSTDRWGLTDTQYF. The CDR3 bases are TGTGCCAGCAGCTCTACCGACCGGTGGGGCCTCACAGATACGCAGTATTTT.

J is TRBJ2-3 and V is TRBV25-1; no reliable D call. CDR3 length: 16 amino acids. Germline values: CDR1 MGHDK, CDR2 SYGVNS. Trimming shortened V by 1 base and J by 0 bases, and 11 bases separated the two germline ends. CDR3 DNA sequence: TGTGCCAGCAGTGAATCTTATTACCCTAGCACAGATACGCAGTATTTT. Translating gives CASSESYYPSTDTQYF.

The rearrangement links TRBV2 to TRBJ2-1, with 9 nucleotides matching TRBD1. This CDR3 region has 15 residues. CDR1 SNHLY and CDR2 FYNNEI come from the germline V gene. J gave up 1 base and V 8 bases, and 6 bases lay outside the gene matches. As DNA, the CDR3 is TGTGCCAGCTACCCAGGGACAGGGTCCTACAATGAGCAGTTCTTC. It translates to CASYPGTGSYNEQFF.

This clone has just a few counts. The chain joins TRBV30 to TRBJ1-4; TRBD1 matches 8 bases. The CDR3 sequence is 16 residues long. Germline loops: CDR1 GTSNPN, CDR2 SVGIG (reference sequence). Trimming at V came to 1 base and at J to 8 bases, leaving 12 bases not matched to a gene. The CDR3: CAWSAHRTGFREKLFF. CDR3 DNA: TGTGCCTGGAGTGCCCATAGGACAGGGTTCCGGGAAAAACTGTTTTTT. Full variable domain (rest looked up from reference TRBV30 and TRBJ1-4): SQTIHQWPATLVQPVGSPLSLECTVEGTSNPNLYWYRQAAGRGLQLLFYSVGIGQISSEVPQNLSASRPQDRQFILSSKKLLLSDSGFYLCAWSAHRTGFREKLFFGSGTQLSVL.

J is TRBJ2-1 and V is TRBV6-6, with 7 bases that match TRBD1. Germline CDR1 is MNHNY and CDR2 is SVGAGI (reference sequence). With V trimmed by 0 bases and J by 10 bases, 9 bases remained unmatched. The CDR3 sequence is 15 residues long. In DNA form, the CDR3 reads TGTGCCAGCAGTTACTCAGCGCGACAGGGTGGGGAGCAGTTCTTC. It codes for CASSYSARQGGEQFF.

In DNA, the CDR3 is TGTGCCAGCAGCCAAACCCCGGGACTCGCTTACAATGAGCAGTTCTTC. Protein product: CASSQTPGLAYNEQFF. The V call is TRBV3-1 (or the pseudogene TRBV3-2), the J call TRBJ2-1; the D gene is possibly TRBD2 (6 bases). Germline CDR1 reads LGHDT; CDR2 reads YNNKEL (reference sequence). Trimming took 2 bases from V and 4 from J, leaving 15 bases between them. The CDR3 sequence is 16 residues long.

The DNA for the CDR3 is TGTGCCAGCAAACGCACAGGGGATTACAATCAGCCCCAGCATTTT. This codes for CASKRTGDYNQPQHF. The V and J genes are TRBV2 and TRBJ1-5, with TRBD1 matching over 7 bases. Germline CDR1 SNHLY, CDR2 FYNNEI. The CDR3 sequence is 15 residues long. After removal of 7 bases from V and 3 bases from J, the junction contained 9 bases not matched to a gene.

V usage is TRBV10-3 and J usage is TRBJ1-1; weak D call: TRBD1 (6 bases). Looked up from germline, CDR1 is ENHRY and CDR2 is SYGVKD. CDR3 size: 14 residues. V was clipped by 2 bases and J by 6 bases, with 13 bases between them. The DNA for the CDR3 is TGTGCCATCAGTGAGAGCGGGGGCTTGTCTGAAGCTTTCTTT. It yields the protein CAISESGGLSEAFF.

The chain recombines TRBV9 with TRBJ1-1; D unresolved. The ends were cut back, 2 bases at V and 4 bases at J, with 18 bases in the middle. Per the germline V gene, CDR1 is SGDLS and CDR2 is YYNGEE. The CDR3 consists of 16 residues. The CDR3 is CASSVGGVAMSTEAFF. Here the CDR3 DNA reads TGTGCCAGCAGCGTGGGAGGAGTGGCGATGAGCACTGAAGCTTTCTTT.

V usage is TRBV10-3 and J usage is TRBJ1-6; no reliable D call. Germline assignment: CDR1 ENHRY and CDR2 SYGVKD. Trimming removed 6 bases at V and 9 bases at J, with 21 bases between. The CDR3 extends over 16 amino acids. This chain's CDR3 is CAISAAGAGSRSPLHF. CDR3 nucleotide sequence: TGTGCCATCAGCGCCGCGGGAGCAGGTAGTCGTTCACCCCTCCACTTT.

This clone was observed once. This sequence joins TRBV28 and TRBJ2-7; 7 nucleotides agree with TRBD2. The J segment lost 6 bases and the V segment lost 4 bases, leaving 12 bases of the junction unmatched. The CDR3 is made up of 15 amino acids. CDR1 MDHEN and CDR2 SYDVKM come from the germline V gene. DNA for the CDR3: TGTGCCAGCAGTTCCCCCAGGCCCAGGGAGGGCGAGCAGTACGTC. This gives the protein CASSSPRPREGEQYV.

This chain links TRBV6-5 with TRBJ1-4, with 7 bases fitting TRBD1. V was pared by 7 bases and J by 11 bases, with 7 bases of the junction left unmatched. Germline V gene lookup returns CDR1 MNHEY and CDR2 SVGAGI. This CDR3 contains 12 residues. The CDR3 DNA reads TGTGCCAGCAAGAAACAGGGGCAGAAACTGTTTTTT. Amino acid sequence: CASKKQGQKLFF.

CDR3 amino acids: CASSYLGAGQPQHF. CDR3 DNA sequence: TGTGCCAGCAGTTACCTTGGAGCGGGGCAGCCCCAGCATTTT. The chain uses TRBV6-2 or TRBV6-3 and TRBJ1-5; D not certain. V was clipped by 2 bases and J by 7 bases, with 12 bases between them. Germline V gene lookup returns CDR1 MNHEY and CDR2 SVGEGT. The CDR3 is made up of 14 amino acids.

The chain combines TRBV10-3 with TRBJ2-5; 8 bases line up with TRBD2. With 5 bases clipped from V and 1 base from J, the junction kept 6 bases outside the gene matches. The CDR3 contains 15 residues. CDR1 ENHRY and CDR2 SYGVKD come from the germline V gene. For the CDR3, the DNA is TGTGCCATCAGTCGTGTCGGGGGGGTCCAAGAGACCCAGTACTTC. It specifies CAISRVGGVQETQYF.

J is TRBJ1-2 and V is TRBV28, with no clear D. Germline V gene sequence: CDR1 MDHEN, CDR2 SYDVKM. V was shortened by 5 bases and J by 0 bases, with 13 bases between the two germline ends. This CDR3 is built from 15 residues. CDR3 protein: CASSPRFAPNYGYTF. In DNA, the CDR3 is TGTGCCAGCAGTCCCCGGTTTGCTCCTAACTATGGCTACACCTTC.

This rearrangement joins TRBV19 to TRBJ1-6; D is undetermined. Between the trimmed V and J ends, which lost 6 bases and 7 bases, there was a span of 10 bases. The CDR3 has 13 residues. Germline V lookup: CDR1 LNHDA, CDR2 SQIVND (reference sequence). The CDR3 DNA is TGTGCCAGTAGCTCTTTGGGGAATTCACCCCTCCACTTT. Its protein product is CASSSLGNSPLHF.

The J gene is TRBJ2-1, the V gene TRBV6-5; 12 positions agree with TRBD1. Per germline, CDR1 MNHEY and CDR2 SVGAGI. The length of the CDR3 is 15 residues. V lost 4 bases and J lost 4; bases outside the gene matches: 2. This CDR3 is CASSWGQGAYNEQFF. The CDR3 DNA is TGTGCCAGCAGTTGGGGACAGGGGGCTTACAATGAGCAGTTCTTC.